The present T cell receptor (beta chain) was sequenced within a study of cytotoxic CD8 clonotypes in ibrutinib-treated CLL. Overall study context: The average sample held around 260,000 productive templates and tens of thousands of productive rearrangements. Study-level findings and limits: Among the clonotypes, public ones were uncommon and contracted or held stable on treatment. Sustained-remission patients were sampled at different times than progressing patients were. Clonality grew at ibrutinib response; at progression, it decreased back toward baseline.

The data were produced by immunoSEQ multiplex PCR, yet TCRdb's version contains in-frame clones alone and is incomplete. The table includes 35,000 or so clones, approximately 69% detected once. Germline assignment: CDR1 SNHLY and CDR2 FYNNEI. The CDR3 consists of 14 residues. J gave up 1 base and V 8 bases, and 8 bases lay outside the gene matches. As regards this clone: Its antigen is still unknown.

The receptor was derived from a human donor with chronic lymphocytic leukemia. The genes are TRBV2 and TRBJ2-7, with 7 positions matching TRBD1. The specimen comprised PBMCs, sampled before ibrutinib treatment. The CDR3 region has the DNA TGTGCCAGCCGGAACAGGGGAAATTCCTACGAGCAGTACTTC. Residues: CASRNRGNSYEQYF.